Sequencing of this T cell receptor beta chain was carried out in a study of control samples from healthy donors and cancer patients. Measured with immunoSEQ multiplex PCR; TCRdb has only the in-frame clones, and not every one. Here the sample spans roughly 190,000 clones, roughly 91% being singletons. This CDR3 region has 14 residues. V was pared by 7 bases and J by 0 bases, with 10 bases between. Germline V lookup: CDR1 MNHNY, CDR2 SVGAGI (reference sequence). V is TRBV6-6 and J is TRBJ1-3, with D possibly being TRBD1 (6 bases). Sequenced material: blood. This TCR derives from a woman under 40 in good health. CDR3 coding DNA: TGTGCCAGCACCCCACAGGGCTCTGGAAACACCATATATTTT. Its translation is CASTPQGSGNTIYF.